The 31 T cell receptor beta chains presented below share a single source sample, sequenced in a study of spatial heterogeneity in lung cancer. A single record per CDR3 protein comes from TCRdb applying MiXCR to the 5' RACE reads. In the table there are tens of thousands of distinct CDR3 sequences, 9% to 10% of which are singletons. Indicated time point: blood at routine non-recurrence follow-up after resection. The source material was PBMCs, sampled at follow-up. Receptors were obtained from a male donor with early-stage non-small cell lung cancer.

As concerns this clonotype: A read error is possible here, since a much larger clone lies one base away. The rearrangement uses TRBV15 and TRBJ2-3, with a tentative D call TRBD2 (6 bases). The CDR3 is 16 residues long. CDR1 and CDR2 from the germline V gene are LNHNV and YYDKDF (reference sequence). The ends were cut back, 0 bases at V and 1 base at J, with 11 bases in the middle. CDR3 loop: CATSRDVIAGTDTQYF. In DNA form, the CDR3 reads TGTGCCACCAGCAGAGATGTGATAGCGGGCACAGATACGCAGTATTTT.

This clonotype was recorded a few times. V usage is TRBV7-8 and J usage is TRBJ2-7; 9 bases fit TRBD1. The V and J ends lost 0 bases and 3 bases, in that order; junction bases with no gene match: 9. The CDR3 spans 17 residues. In germline, CDR1 is SGHVS, CDR2 FQNEAQ. CDR3 amino acids: CASSLAQPRDRVYEQYF. CDR3 DNA: TGTGCCAGCAGCTTAGCGCAGCCCCGGGACAGGGTCTACGAGCAGTACTTC.

In its sample, this clonotype was seen many times. The J gene is TRBJ2-7, the V gene TRBV4-2; D perhaps matches TRBD1 (6 bases). Germline V lookup: CDR1 LGHNA, CDR2 YNFKEQ. The length of the CDR3 is 13 residues. V was clipped by 3 bases and J by 5 bases, with 11 bases between them. The CDR3 sequence is CASSQPAGDEQYF. In DNA, the CDR3 is TGTGCCAGCAGCCAGCCCGCAGGGGACGAGCAGTACTTC.

In this sample, this clonotype turned up many times. CDR3 loop: CASSDSPSGPYNEQFF. CDR3 sequence (DNA): TGTGCCAGCAGTGACTCGCCTAGCGGGCCGTACAATGAGCAGTTCTTC. The chain employs TRBV6-4 and TRBJ2-1; TRBD2 matches 8 bases. Germline V CDR1 and CDR2: MRHNA, SNTAGT. There are 16 residues in the CDR3. Losses at the gene ends were 0 bases for V and 4 bases for J; bases not matched to a gene: 5.

This clonotype was found many times. The chain is built from TRBV6-5 and TRBJ2-1, with 11 positions matching TRBD1. CDR3 length: 15 amino acids. Germline V lookup: CDR1 MNHEY, CDR2 SVGAGI. The J segment lost 6 bases and the V segment lost 2 bases, leaving 3 bases of the junction unmatched. The CDR3 loop is CASSYRDRGVNEQFF. In nucleotides, the CDR3 is TGTGCCAGCAGTTACCGGGACAGGGGGGTCAATGAGCAGTTCTTC.

Only a few counts were recorded for this clonotype. V and J are TRBV7-9 and TRBJ2-7, with 14 bases aligning to TRBD2. V trimming: 1 base; J trimming: 3 bases; junction bases outside the gene matches: 2. CDR1 SEHNR and CDR2 FQNEAQ come from the germline V gene (reference sequence). The CDR3 runs to 16 residues. The CDR3 DNA reads as TGTGCCAGCAGCTTAGGGACTAGCGGGGGGATCTACGAGCAGTACTTC. Translated: CASSLGTSGGIYEQYF.

The rearrangement uses TRBV18 and TRBJ2-4; 7 positions agree with TRBD1. The germline V gene has CDR1 KGHSH and CDR2 LQKENI. The CDR3 length is 14 residues. Unmatched junction bases numbered 4, after V lost 1 base and J lost 7 bases. CDR3 region: CASSPQGALNIQYF. CDR3 nucleotide sequence: TGTGCCAGCTCACCACAGGGGGCGCTGAACATTCAGTACTTC.

This clonotype occurred a few times. This sequence joins TRBV11-2 and TRBJ2-5; tentatively, D is TRBD1 (5 bases). From germline, CDR1 is SGHAT and CDR2 FQNNGV. The CDR3 is made up of 17 amino acids. V lost 0 bases, J lost 1 base, and 15 bases lay in between. The CDR3: CASSLDRGRVIQETQYF. CDR3 in DNA: TGTGCCAGCAGCTTAGATCGTGGCAGGGTTATCCAAGAGACCCAGTACTTC. Using reference TRBV11-2 and TRBJ2-5 for the parts outside the CDR3, the full variable domain is EAGVAQSPRYKIIEKRQSVAFWCNPISGHATLYWYQQILGQGPKLLIQFQNNGVVDDSQLPKDRFSAERLKGVDSTLKIQPAKLEDSAVYLCASSLDRGRVIQETQYFGPGTRLLVL.

This clonotype was found a few times. J is TRBJ2-5 and V is TRBV12-3 or TRBV12-4, with 10 bases identical to TRBD1. Trimming at V came to 6 bases and at J to 5 bases, leaving 9 bases not matched to a gene. The length of the CDR3 is 15 residues. For the CDR3, the DNA is TGTGCCAGCAGCCCTGGGACAGGGGATTCTGAGACCCAGTACTTC. Translated, it gives CASSPGTGDSETQYF.

This clonotype appeared many times. The chain is built from TRBV27 and TRBJ1-1; D gene uncertain. The CDR3 is 11 amino acids. The V end was cut by 5 bases, the J end by 3 bases, with 4 bases between. Germline lookup yields CDR1 MNHEY and CDR2 SMNVEV (reference sequence). The CDR3: CASSGYTEAFF. As DNA, the CDR3 is TGTGCCAGCAGTGGGTACACTGAAGCTTTCTTT.

This clonotype was detected only a few times. This chain links TRBV7-9 with TRBJ1-5, with D maybe TRBD1 (5 bases). The germline gives CDR1 SEHNR, CDR2 FQNEAQ (reference sequence). Trimming left V 2 bases short and J 4 bases short, with 15 bases between. This CDR3 contains 16 residues. In nucleotides, the CDR3 is TGTGCCAGCAGCTTATGGGGGGGAAGTGAGAATCAGCCCCAGCATTTT. Translated, it gives CASSLWGGSENQPQHF.

The rearrangement uses TRBV6-1 and TRBJ2-7; the D is unclear. CDR3 length: 14 residues. Trimming removed 7 bases from V and 1 base from J, with 14 bases in between. CDR1 MNHNS and CDR2 SASEGT come from the germline V gene. This CDR3 reads CASNEPERSYEQYF. The CDR3 DNA is TGTGCCAGCAACGAGCCTGAACGGTCCTACGAGCAGTACTTC.

This clonotype came up many times. The chain carries TRBV28 and TRBJ2-7, with D perhaps being TRBD1 or TRBD2 (5 bases each). The CDR3 has 12 residues. Germline-derived CDR1 and CDR2 are MDHEN and SYDVKM. Trimming pared 7 bases from V and 5 bases from J, leaving 12 bases between. CDR3 in amino acids: CASIEGSHEQYF. The CDR3 nucleotides read TGTGCCAGCATTGAGGGGAGCCACGAGCAGTACTTC.

There are a few counts of this clonotype. The chain links TRBV4-1 to TRBJ2-7; D is possibly TRBD1 (6 bases). The germline V gene has CDR1 MGHRA and CDR2 YSYEKL. The germline V and J ends were trimmed by 0 bases and 3 bases, with 12 bases remaining between them. The CDR3 extends over 15 amino acids. CDR3 nucleotide sequence: TGCGCCAGCAGCCAAGATCGTATAGGGGGCTACGAGCAGTACTTC. Translated, it gives CASSQDRIGGYEQYF.

The sample holds many counts of this clonotype. The chain couples TRBV18 to TRBJ1-5; TRBD1 matches 9 bases. In germline, CDR1 is KGHSH, CDR2 LQKENI. V lost 5 bases and J lost 5; bases outside the gene matches: 4. CDR3 size: 14 residues. This CDR3 is CASSSDRGDQPQHF. CDR3 in DNA: TGTGCCAGCTCATCTGACAGGGGGGATCAGCCCCAGCATTTT.

V is TRBV12-3 or TRBV12-4 and J is TRBJ1-1; D uncertain. There are 13 residues in the CDR3. The V and J ends lost 3 bases and 1 base respectively, with 6 bases between them. CDR3 nucleotide sequence: TGTGCCAGCAGTTTTGATAGGAACACTGAAGCTTTCTTT. This encodes CASSFDRNTEAFF.

This clonotype was detected a few times. The chain links TRBV6-2 or TRBV6-3 to TRBJ2-2, with D unresolved. The V gene's germline CDR1 is MNHEY and CDR2 SVGEGT. The CDR3 runs 14 residues. The V and J ends lost 7 bases and 6 bases respectively, with 15 bases between them. The CDR3 nucleotides are TGTGCCAGCATTAACTCTCCGACGGCCGGGGAGCTGTTTTTT. Protein: CASINSPTAGELFF.

This clonotype turned up a few times. The genes are TRBV5-1 and TRBJ1-1, with no clear D. The CDR3 spans 13 residues. With 7 bases removed from V and 1 base from J, the gap between germline ends came to 11 bases. Germline V gives CDR1 SGHRS, CDR2 YFSETQ. The CDR3 bases are TGCGCCAGCGGAAGGACGGAGAACACTGAAGCTTTCTTT. Residues: CASGRTENTEAFF.

The table lists this clonotype with many counts. The chain couples TRBV5-4 to TRBJ2-1, with TRBD1 matching over 10 bases. This CDR3 region has 15 residues. The germline gives CDR1 SGHNT, CDR2 YYREEE (reference sequence). J was trimmed by 8 bases and V by 1 base; bases with no gene match: 6. The CDR3 region is CASSLRTGGRDEQFF. For the CDR3, the DNA is TGTGCCAGCAGCTTGAGGACAGGGGGTAGGGATGAGCAGTTCTTC.

This clonotype appeared a few times. The genes are TRBV4-1 and TRBJ2-1, with 7 bases that match TRBD2. The V segment lost 1 base and the J segment 8 bases; nucleotides outside the gene matches: 8. The germline CDR1 and CDR2 sequences are MGHRA and YSYEKL. This CDR3 is 15 amino acids long. CDR3 region: CASSQGTRDIDEQFF. Written as DNA, the CDR3 is TGCGCCAGCAGCCAAGGGACTAGAGATATCGATGAGCAGTTCTTC.

At least ten counts were recorded for this clonotype. The chain joins TRBV7-2 to TRBJ1-4; 7 nucleotides agree with TRBD1. The CDR3 sequence is 14 residues long. The ends lost 5 bases at V and 10 bases at J; junction bases unmatched: 10. The germline V gene encodes CDR1 SGHTA and CDR2 FQGNSA. This CDR3 reads CASSPRQGLGKLFF. The CDR3, as DNA: TGTGCCAGCAGCCCCAGACAGGGACTAGGAAAACTGTTTTTT. Using reference TRBV7-2 and TRBJ1-4 for the parts outside the CDR3, the full variable domain is GAGVSQSPSNKVTEKGKDVELRCDPISGHTALYWYRQSLGQGLEFLIYFQGNSAPDKSGLPSDRFSAERTGGSVSTLTIQRTQQEDSAVYLCASSPRQGLGKLFFGSGTQLSVL.

This clonotype was observed a few times. V and J are TRBV20-1 and TRBJ2-2; 10 nucleotides line up with TRBD2. This CDR3 comprises 15 residues. The V and J ends lost 2 bases and 5 bases, in that order; junction bases with no gene match: 5. Germline CDR1 reads DFQATT; CDR2 reads SNEGSKA (reference sequence). CDR3 region: CSARPQRGGTGELFF. The CDR3 nucleotides are TGCAGTGCTAGACCACAGCGGGGGGGAACCGGGGAGCTGTTTTTT.

The chain recombines TRBV7-2 with TRBJ2-5; D unresolved. CDR1 is SGHTA and CDR2 is FQGNSA in the germline V gene. This CDR3 contains 13 residues. Trimming removed 3 bases at V and 4 bases at J, with 9 bases between. CDR3 coding DNA: TGTGCCAGCAGCTTTTCGGACGGAGAGACCCAGTACTTC. Its translation: CASSFSDGETQYF.

About this clonotype: A much larger clone sits a single nucleotide away, making a read error possible. The chain links TRBV6-1 to TRBJ1-1; D possibly corresponds to TRBD1 (5 bases). Germline V gene data show CDR1 as MNHNS and CDR2 as SASEGT. CDR3 length: 18 residues. Trimming pared 6 bases from V and 0 bases from J, leaving 23 bases between. CDR3 coding DNA: TGTGCCAGCAGGGGAGCTCCGGTGGACACCCTCATGAACACTGAAGCTTTCTTT. Protein: CASRGAPVDTLMNTEAFF.

This clonotype was seen only a few times. The chain is built from TRBV11-2 and TRBJ2-4; D is unresolved. Germline V gene sequence: CDR1 SGHAT, CDR2 FQNNGV. The V end was cut by 4 bases, the J end by 0 bases, with 13 bases between. The CDR3 consists of 16 residues. The CDR3 is CASSSLTTLAKNIQYF. The CDR3 bases are TGTGCCAGCAGCTCTCTTACGACCTTAGCCAAAAACATTCAGTACTTC.

This clonotype has a handful of counts. The chain couples TRBV24-1 to TRBJ2-5; D unresolved. Per germline, CDR1 KGHDR and CDR2 SFDVKD. This CDR3 is built from 13 residues. The V gene lost 4 bases and the J gene lost 4 bases, with 9 bases spanning the gap. The CDR3 spells CATSDRPRETQYF. The CDR3 DNA reads TGTGCCACCAGTGACCGTCCCAGAGAGACCCAGTACTTC.

The rearrangement uses TRBV7-9 and TRBJ1-1, with D unclear. The CDR3 is made up of 12 amino acids. CDR1 is SEHNR, CDR2 FQNEAQ, per germline (reference sequence). V was trimmed by 4 bases and J by 8 bases, leaving 11 bases between them. CDR3 region: CASSSPPEEAFF. The DNA of the CDR3 is TGTGCCAGCAGCTCCCCCCCAGAAGAAGCTTTCTTT.

This clonotype was counted many times. V is TRBV29-1 and J is TRBJ1-1; no clear D gene. This CDR3 has 14 residues. The germline V gene has CDR1 SQVTM and CDR2 ANQGSEA. Trimming removed 3 bases from V and 1 base from J, with 12 bases in between. CDR3 residues: CSVESPKGNTEAFF. CDR3 sequence (DNA): TGCAGCGTTGAGTCTCCTAAAGGGAACACTGAAGCTTTCTTT.

In this sample, this clonotype turned up a few times. The chain recombines TRBV14 with TRBJ2-2, with D unclear. Germline CDR1 reads SGHDN; CDR2 reads FVKESK. The germline V and J ends were trimmed by 1 base and 0 bases, with 15 bases remaining between them. The CDR3 contains 18 residues. The CDR3 DNA reads as TGTGCCAGCAGCCAAGCTATGGGTCTGTGGACGAACACCGGGGAGCTGTTTTTT. This sequence encodes CASSQAMGLWTNTGELFF.

This clonotype was detected a few times. The rearrangement joins TRBV6-6 to TRBJ1-2; D is undetermined. Germline assignment: CDR1 MNHNY and CDR2 SVGAGI (reference sequence). Between the trimmed V and J ends, which lost 6 bases and 4 bases, there was a span of 12 bases. This CDR3 is built from 13 residues. CDR3 sequence (DNA): TGTGCCAGCAGACTCCAGATACTCTATGGCTACACCTTC. Residues: CASRLQILYGYTF.

This clonotype occurred many times. The rearrangement joins TRBV27 to TRBJ2-3, with a tentative D call TRBD1 (6 bases). Trimming removed 5 bases at V and 2 bases at J, with 11 bases between. Germline CDR1 is MNHEY and CDR2 is SMNVEV (reference sequence). The CDR3 is made up of 14 amino acids. This CDR3 reads CASSPRDNTDTQYF. The DNA for the CDR3 is TGTGCCAGCAGTCCAAGGGACAACACAGATACGCAGTATTTT.